One TCR beta chain is described in this entry. Its target is not known. Survey-level immunoSEQ v3.0 assays were run. The method was immunoSEQ multiplex PCR; TCRdb's version includes in-frame clones alone and lacks a portion of them. The profile shows some 15,000 clones, around nine tenths of them singletons. This entry belongs to a study of long-term antiretroviral therapy in people with HIV. Findings of the study overall: The study lacked data on ART adherence, viral resistance or therapy changes. HIV repertoires spanned tighter CDR3 length ranges than controls did. All blood samples came from the years 2004 to 2017, possibly under older ART regimens.

The trim removed 3 bases at V and 4 bases at J, leaving 7 bases unmatched. The germline gives CDR1 SGHRS, CDR2 YFSETQ. The CDR3 has 16 amino acids. The receptor was isolated from a man between 45 and 60 years old with HIV. This material consisted of unsorted PBMCs, taken 0.7 years before starting antiretroviral therapy. This chain joins TRBV5-1 and TRBJ2-3, with 11 bases that match TRBD1. CDR3 coding DNA: TGCGCCAGCAGCTGGGGGGACAGGGGGACCCCAGATACGCAGTATTTT. Its protein is CASSWGDRGTPDTQYF.